These 10 T cell receptor beta chains originate from one sample sequenced in a study of T cell responses to AZD1222 COVID-19 vaccine (dated by TCRdb to about 2021). In light of the paper, this sample's time point label describes: baseline before first vaccination. The library was obtained by the immunoSEQ multiplex PCR assay. This is the immuneACCESS table as TCRdb keeps it, with only in-frame sequences that have V and J called. A part of the clones is gone; compared with another copy, unresolved V genes explain less than half, and the rest is unexplained. Across this sample there are fewer than 130,000 clones, with 92% seen only once. Roughly 1.1% of the sample belongs to the ten largest clones. Source: peripheral blood, taken on day 0 of AZD1222 vaccination. These receptor sequences come from an adult in good health.

This chain links TRBV6-5 with TRBJ2-5; D could derive from TRBD1 or TRBD2 (5 bases each). Trimming took off 4 bases at V and 3 bases at J, with 9 bases between the two ends. The germline gives CDR1 MNHEY, CDR2 SVGAGI. The length of the CDR3 is 13 residues. CDR3 region: CASSFRGEETQYF. The CDR3 DNA reads as TGTGCCAGCAGTTTCCGAGGGGAAGAGACCCAGTACTTC.

This clone was recorded only once. The rearrangement uses TRBV28 and TRBJ2-1; 8 bases fit TRBD2. The J segment lost 5 bases and the V segment lost 6 bases, leaving 9 bases of the junction unmatched. This CDR3 has 15 amino acids. Germline lookup yields CDR1 MDHEN and CDR2 SYDVKM. The CDR3 here is CASSLAAGVNNEQFF. As DNA, the CDR3 is TGTGCCAGCAGCTTGGCAGCGGGGGTTAACAATGAGCAGTTCTTC.

CDR3 DNA: TGTGCCAGTCAACGACAGGGAGGCGAGCAGTACTTC. The encoded protein is CASQRQGGEQYF. The gene calls are TRBV19 and TRBJ2-7, with a weak D call TRBD1 (7 bases). Germline CDR1 reads LNHDA; CDR2 reads SQIVND (reference sequence). Trimming removed 8 bases at V and 6 bases at J, with 14 bases between. The length of the CDR3 is 12 residues.

This sequence joins TRBV30 and TRBJ1-1; 7 nucleotides agree with TRBD1. The length of the CDR3 is 14 residues. V trimming: 4 bases; J trimming: 6 bases; junction bases outside the gene matches: 11. Germline CDR1 GTSNPN, CDR2 SVGIG (reference sequence). The CDR3 here is CAWKRNRGSAEAFF. As DNA, the CDR3 is TGTGCCTGGAAGCGGAACAGGGGTAGCGCTGAAGCTTTCTTT.

V and J are TRBV5-1 and TRBJ2-5; D not certain. Germline V gene lookup returns CDR1 SGHRS and CDR2 YFSETQ. CDR3 length: 14 residues. The ends were cut back, 0 bases at V and 2 bases at J, with 8 bases in the middle. CDR3 region: CASSLAPFQETQYF. Here the CDR3 DNA reads TGCGCCAGCAGCTTGGCTCCCTTTCAAGAGACCCAGTACTTC.

The chain couples TRBV27 to TRBJ2-2, with 8 bases that match TRBD2. This CDR3 is built from 16 residues. With V trimmed by 0 bases and J by 5 bases, 5 bases remained unmatched. Germline V gene lookup returns CDR1 MNHEY and CDR2 SMNVEV (reference sequence). The DNA for the CDR3 is TGTGCCAGCAGTTTATCATCGGGAGGGGCGACCGGGGAGCTGTTTTTT. Protein: CASSLSSGGATGELFF.

The chain recombines TRBV4-2 with TRBJ2-6, with 7 bases identical to TRBD2. The CDR3 spans 16 residues. Germline V lookup: CDR1 LGHNA, CDR2 YNFKEQ. With 0 bases clipped from V and 3 bases from J, the junction kept 2 bases outside the gene matches. Here the CDR3 reads CASSQDRGVGANVLTF. CDR3 coding DNA: TGTGCCAGCAGCCAAGATCGGGGGGTTGGGGCCAACGTCCTGACTTTC.

The chain joins TRBV12-5 to TRBJ1-5; 8 bases align to TRBD1. With 1 base clipped from V and 4 bases from J, the junction kept 3 bases outside the gene matches. CDR3 length: 15 amino acids. The V gene's germline CDR1 is LGHNT and CDR2 FRNRAP. The CDR3 loop reads CASGLGTGGNQPQHF. The DNA for the CDR3 is TGTGCTAGTGGTTTGGGAACAGGGGGGAATCAGCCCCAGCATTTT.

This clone was recorded once. The chain joins TRBV4-3 to TRBJ1-6; no definite D call. Germline V gene lookup returns CDR1 LGHNA and CDR2 YSLEER. Trimming shortened V by 3 bases and J by 5 bases, and 11 bases separated the two germline ends. This CDR3 is built from 15 residues. CDR3 region: CASSQEYQDNSPLHF. CDR3 DNA sequence: TGCGCCAGCAGCCAGGAGTACCAAGATAATTCACCCCTCCACTTT.

Here the CDR3 DNA reads TGTGCCAGCAGCAAAGCGCTGGGTCCAGGACACAATGAGCAGTTCTTC. Its protein product is CASSKALGPGHNEQFF. The chain joins TRBV21-1 to TRBJ2-1. TRBV21-1 is labeled a pseudogene. This CDR3 contains 16 residues.